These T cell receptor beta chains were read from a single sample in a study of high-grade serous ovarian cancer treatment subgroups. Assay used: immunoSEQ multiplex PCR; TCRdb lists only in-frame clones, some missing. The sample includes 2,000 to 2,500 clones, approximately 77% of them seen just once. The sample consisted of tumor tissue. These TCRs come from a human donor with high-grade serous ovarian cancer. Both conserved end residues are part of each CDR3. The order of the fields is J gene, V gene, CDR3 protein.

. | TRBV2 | CASSVEAGPYEQYF
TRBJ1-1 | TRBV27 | CASSLSGDRFLAEAFF
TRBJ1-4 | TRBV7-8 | CASRGTGEREKLFF
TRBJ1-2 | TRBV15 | CATSQDTLPNCGYTF
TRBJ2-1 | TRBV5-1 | CASSPRGSGYNEQFF
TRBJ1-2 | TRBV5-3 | CASSHGTGNGYTF
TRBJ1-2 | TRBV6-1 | CASRPGQGTLFTF
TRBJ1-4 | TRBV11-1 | CASSTTGEEEKLFF
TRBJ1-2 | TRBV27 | CASSTQGANYGYTF
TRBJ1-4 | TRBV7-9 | CASSTTGEEEKLFF
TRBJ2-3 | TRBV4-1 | CASSPPGGDTQYF
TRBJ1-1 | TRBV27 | CASSLSGGGTEAFF
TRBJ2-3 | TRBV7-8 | CASSLDTDTQYF
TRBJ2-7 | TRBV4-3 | CASSQGTGRYEQYF
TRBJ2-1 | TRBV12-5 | CASGWGGNEQFF
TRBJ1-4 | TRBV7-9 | CASSFVRGGDEKLFF
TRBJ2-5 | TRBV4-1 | CASSQEAFYTLRGTQYF
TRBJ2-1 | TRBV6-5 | CASSYGTGTVNEQFF
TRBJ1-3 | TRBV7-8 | CASSLLPIRSGNTIYF
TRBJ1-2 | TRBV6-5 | CASSRQGGRYGYTF
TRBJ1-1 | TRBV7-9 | CASSLATGRAEAFF
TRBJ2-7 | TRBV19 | CASKTSGLSYEQYF